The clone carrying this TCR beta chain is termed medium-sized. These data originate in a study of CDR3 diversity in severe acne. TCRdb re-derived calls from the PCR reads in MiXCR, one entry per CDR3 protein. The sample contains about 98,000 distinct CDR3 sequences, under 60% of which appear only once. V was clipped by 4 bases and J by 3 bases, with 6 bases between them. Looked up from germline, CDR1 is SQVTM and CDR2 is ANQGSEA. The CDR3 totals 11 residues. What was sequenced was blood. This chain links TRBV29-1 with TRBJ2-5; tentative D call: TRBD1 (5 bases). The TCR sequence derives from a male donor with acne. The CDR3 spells CSVVGEETQYF. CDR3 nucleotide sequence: TGCAGCGTTGTAGGGGAAGAGACCCAGTACTTC.